These 27 T cell receptor beta chains originate from one sample sequenced in a study of blood T cell repertoires in COVID-19. Profiled with immunoSEQ multiplex PCR; TCRdb holds only in-frame clones, not every one. The sample holds about 97,000 clones, 87% seen once. Sequencing was carried out using peripheral blood. The receptor source for this set is a woman aged 25 to 39 with acute or convalescent COVID-19.

This rearrangement joins TRBV30 to TRBJ2-7; 7 bases agree with TRBD1. This CDR3 has 12 residues. CDR1 and CDR2 from the germline V gene are GTSNPN and SVGIG (reference sequence). Unmatched junction bases numbered 2, after V lost 3 bases and J lost 3 bases. CDR3 nucleotide sequence: TGTGCCTGGAGGGACAGGAGCTACGAGCAGTACTTC. This codes for CAWRDRSYEQYF.

This clone was counted between two and nine times. The genes are TRBV7-3 and TRBJ1-2; 7 nucleotides line up with TRBD1. The CDR3 consists of 15 residues. The V segment lost 4 bases and the J segment 4 bases; nucleotides outside the gene matches: 9. Germline assignment: CDR1 SGHTA and CDR2 FQGTGA. The CDR3 spells CASSWKGGAGYGYTF. Written as DNA, the CDR3 is TGTGCCAGCAGCTGGAAAGGGGGCGCGGGCTATGGCTACACCTTC.

The J gene is TRBJ1-1, the V gene TRBV7-9; perhaps TRBD1 as D (6 bases). V shed 6 bases and J shed 7 bases, with 24 bases lying between them. The CDR3 contains 16 residues. Germline V gene data show CDR1 as SEHNR and CDR2 as FQNEAQ (reference sequence). The DNA for the CDR3 is TGTGCCAGCAGTTTTACCCCTACCCCAGGGGTTCATGAAGCTTTCTTT. Protein: CASSFTPTPGVHEAFF.

This chain's CDR3 is CASSERESNEQFF. The CDR3 DNA reads TGTGCCAGCTCGGAGCGGGAGAGCAATGAGCAGTTCTTC. The rearrangement links TRBV12-3 or TRBV12-4 to TRBJ2-1; 8 bases match TRBD2. The J segment lost 6 bases and the V segment lost 8 bases, leaving 6 bases of the junction unmatched. There are 13 residues in the CDR3.

This clone is a singleton in its sample. V is TRBV28 and J is TRBJ2-3, with 11 positions matching TRBD2. The V and J ends lost 6 bases and 1 base, in that order; junction bases with no gene match: 3. This CDR3 comprises 15 residues. The germline CDR1 and CDR2 sequences are MDHEN and SYDVKM. The CDR3 sequence is CASSLGLAGTDTQYF. CDR3 nucleotide sequence: TGTGCCAGCAGCCTGGGACTAGCGGGCACAGATACGCAGTATTTT.

The V call is TRBV29-1, the J call TRBJ2-3; 7 positions match TRBD1. After removal of 6 bases from V and 1 base from J, the junction contained 1 base not matched to a gene. The CDR3 contains 12 residues. Germline V gene sequence: CDR1 SQVTM, CDR2 ANQGSEA. CDR3 protein: CSVDRGTDTQYF. The CDR3 DNA reads as TGCAGCGTCGACAGGGGCACAGATACGCAGTATTTT.

This chain links TRBV5-4 with TRBJ2-1; no firm D call. V gave up 4 bases and J gave up 0 bases, with 11 bases separating them. The V gene's germline CDR1 is SGHNT and CDR2 YYREEE (reference sequence). The CDR3 loop spans 15 amino acids. CDR3 nucleotide sequence: TGTGCCAGCAGCGAGGTTGGTAGCTCCTACAATGAGCAGTTCTTC. Translation: CASSEVGSSYNEQFF.

This clone was found once. The V gene is TRBV5-1, the J gene TRBJ2-7, with D hard to call. The V and J ends lost 7 bases and 0 bases respectively, with 14 bases between them. There are 14 residues in the CDR3. The germline gives CDR1 SGHRS, CDR2 YFSETQ. The CDR3 protein is CASSGLSSSYEQYF. CDR3 DNA: TGCGCCAGCTCTGGTCTATCGAGCTCCTACGAGCAGTACTTC. Filled out from reference TRBV5-1 and TRBJ2-7, the complete variable domain reads KAGVTQTPRYLIKTRGQQVTLSCSPISGHRSVSWYQQTPGQGLQFLFEYFSETQRNKGNFPGRFSGRQFSNSRSEMNVSTLELGDSALYLCASSGLSSSYEQYFGPGTRLTVT.

V usage is TRBV7-2 and J usage is TRBJ1-2, with 8 bases lining up with TRBD1. The CDR3 contains 15 residues. Germline CDR1 and CDR2: SGHTA and FQGNSA. J lost 4 bases, V lost 5 bases, and 9 bases had no gene match. In nucleotides, the CDR3 is TGTGCCAGCAGCCCAGACAGGGGTGTCGGCTATGGCTACACCTTC. Amino acid sequence: CASSPDRGVGYGYTF.

The rearrangement uses TRBV6-5 and TRBJ1-5, with D unresolved. The length of the CDR3 is 14 residues. V was shortened by 0 bases and J by 5 bases, with 8 bases between the two germline ends. Germline loops: CDR1 MNHEY, CDR2 SVGAGI. The CDR3: CASSYSFGDQPQHF. The CDR3, as DNA: TGTGCCAGCAGTTACTCATTCGGGGATCAGCCCCAGCATTTT.

The table lists this clone with a few counts. The gene calls are TRBV6-6 and TRBJ1-2, with TRBD1 matching 8 bases. The CDR3 totals 16 residues. Per germline, CDR1 MNHNY and CDR2 SVGAGI (reference sequence). Losses at the gene ends were 5 bases for V and 7 bases for J; bases not matched to a gene: 15. The CDR3 DNA reads as TGTGCCAGCAGTCCGAGGCCAGGGGGCGGAATTAGTGGCTACACCTTC. The encoded protein is CASSPRPGGGISGYTF.

The rearrangement uses TRBV4-2 and TRBJ2-1, with TRBD2 matching 10 bases. Germline assignment: CDR1 LGHNA and CDR2 YNFKEQ. This CDR3 comprises 15 residues. Germline trimming cut 2 bases from V and 13 bases from J; bases unmatched to any gene: 11. CDR3 loop: CASSQSGGEPTKQFF. CDR3 coding DNA: TGTGCCAGCAGCCAAAGCGGGGGGGAACCGACCAAACAGTTCTTC.

Concerning this clone: This CDR3 is also generated by other DNA sequences in the sample. The gene calls are TRBV2 and TRBJ1-5, with D uncertain. The CDR3 consists of 12 residues. V shed 3 bases and J shed 4 bases, with 4 bases lying between them. CDR1 SNHLY and CDR2 FYNNEI come from the germline V gene. The CDR3 loop is CASSERNQPQHF. DNA for the CDR3: TGTGCCAGCAGTGAGAGAAATCAGCCCCAGCATTTT.

The chain couples TRBV24-1 to TRBJ2-1; 9 bases fit TRBD1. The length of the CDR3 is 17 residues. V lost 1 base and J lost 8; bases outside the gene matches: 11. CDR1 is KGHDR, CDR2 SFDVKD, per germline. CDR3 coding DNA: TGTGCCACCAGTGATTTAACCGGGACAGGGTTTCAGGATGAGCAGTTCTTC. It encodes CATSDLTGTGFQDEQFF.

The chain links TRBV11-3 to TRBJ2-7, with TRBD1 as a possible D gene (6 bases). This CDR3 spans 15 amino acids. Trimming took 8 bases from V and 3 from J, leaving 20 bases between them. Germline V gene sequence: CDR1 SGHNT, CDR2 YENEEA. The CDR3: CASGIYGQLGYEQYF. The CDR3 coding sequence is TGTGCCAGCGGAATTTACGGACAGTTGGGCTACGAGCAGTACTTC.

This clone has a single count. This chain uses TRBV10-3 with TRBJ1-6, with a weak D call TRBD1 (5 bases). The germline V gene encodes CDR1 ENHRY and CDR2 SYGVKD. The CDR3 consists of 16 residues. The germline V and J ends were trimmed by 0 bases and 9 bases, with 15 bases remaining between them. This CDR3 reads CAISESRTLERSPLHF. DNA for the CDR3: TGTGCCATCAGTGAGTCCAGGACACTGGAACGTTCACCCCTCCACTTT.

This sequence joins TRBV6-6 and TRBJ1-5, with TRBD1 as a possible D gene (5 bases). The germline gives CDR1 MNHNY, CDR2 SVGAGI (reference sequence). V gave up 6 bases and J gave up 3 bases, with 18 bases separating them. The CDR3 is made up of 16 amino acids. DNA of the CDR3: TGTGCCAGCAGCAAAGGGGCAGGGAAATACAATCAGCCCCAGCATTTT. Protein sequence: CASSKGAGKYNQPQHF.

This clone was observed a single time. V usage is TRBV27 and J usage is TRBJ2-7, with D perhaps TRBD1 (5 bases). CDR1 and CDR2 (germline): MNHEY, SMNVEV (reference sequence). V was pared by 4 bases and J by 5 bases, with 12 bases between. The CDR3 runs 13 residues. DNA of the CDR3: TGTGCCAGCAGTTCAACCCAGGGCCACGAGCAGTACTTC. Its protein is CASSSTQGHEQYF.

V usage is TRBV28 and J usage is TRBJ2-7, with TRBD1 matching 9 bases. This CDR3 region has 16 residues. V shed 3 bases and J 4 bases; nucleotides not matched to a gene: 10. Germline V CDR1 and CDR2: MDHEN, SYDVKM. CDR3 sequence reads: CASSFIRDRVGYEQYF. The CDR3 nucleotides read TGTGCCAGCAGTTTTATCCGGGACAGGGTTGGGTACGAGCAGTACTTC.

The genes are TRBV6-4 and TRBJ1-6, with D hard to call. The germline V gene encodes CDR1 MRHNA and CDR2 SNTAGT. This CDR3 is built from 15 residues. Trimming removed 3 bases at V and 7 bases at J, with 13 bases between. The CDR3 bases are TGTGCCAGCAGTGAGGACCCCGGGAGCAATTCACCCCTCCACTTT. It yields the protein CASSEDPGSNSPLHF.

This clone has more than one count but fewer than ten. This chain joins TRBV7-8 and TRBJ1-3; 8 bases are shared with TRBD1. The CDR3 is 14 residues long. Germline CDR1 is SGHVS and CDR2 is FQNEAQ. Trimming removed 9 bases from V and 4 bases from J; junction bases left unmatched: 8. As DNA, the CDR3 is TGTGCCAGTGGACAGGGAACGCAAGGAAACACCATATATTTT. Residues: CASGQGTQGNTIYF.

CDR3 region: CASSSRQYSSNQPQHF. In DNA form, the CDR3 reads TGTGCCAGCAGCTCACGACAGTATAGTAGCAATCAGCCCCAGCATTTT. The rearrangement links TRBV5-8 to TRBJ1-5; weak D call: TRBD1 (5 bases). This CDR3 region has 16 residues. V gave up 3 bases and J gave up 0 bases, with 13 bases separating them. Germline V gene lookup returns CDR1 SGHTS and CDR2 YDEGEE.

The rearrangement uses TRBV25-1 and TRBJ2-1, with D possibly TRBD2 on 5 matching bases. The germline gives CDR1 MGHDK, CDR2 SYGVNS. This CDR3 has 16 residues. The ends were cut back, 0 bases at V and 5 bases at J, with 14 bases in the middle. CDR3 coding DNA: TGTGCCAGCAGTGAATATCGTGGGAAGGGAGACAATGAGCAGTTCTTC. Translating gives CASSEYRGKGDNEQFF.

The genes are TRBV12-3 or TRBV12-4 and TRBJ1-5; D is possibly TRBD1 (5 bases). The CDR3 extends over 13 amino acids. Between the trimmed V and J ends, which lost 5 bases and 4 bases, there was a span of 9 bases. CDR3 sequence reads: CASSTTANQPQHF. CDR3 nucleotide sequence: TGTGCCAGCAGTACGACAGCTAATCAGCCCCAGCATTTT.

The chain employs TRBV11-3 and TRBJ2-5; D may be TRBD1 (6 bases). The V gene's germline CDR1 is SGHNT and CDR2 YENEEA. V gave up 8 bases and J gave up 3 bases, with 19 bases separating them. The CDR3 spans 15 residues. The CDR3 region is CASGIPLRGEETQYF. The CDR3 DNA sequence: TGTGCCAGCGGCATACCCCTCAGGGGTGAAGAGACCCAGTACTTC.

The chain is built from TRBV7-9 and TRBJ2-7; tentative D call: TRBD1 (6 bases). V shed 7 bases and J shed 6 bases, with 16 bases lying between them. Germline V gene data show CDR1 as SEHNR and CDR2 as FQNEAQ (reference sequence). The CDR3 totals 13 residues. The CDR3 DNA reads TGTGCCAGCACCCGCCTGGGGGCTGGCGAGCAGTACTTC. It encodes CASTRLGAGEQYF.

This chain links TRBV5-6 with TRBJ1-2; 7 nucleotides match TRBD1. Unmatched junction bases numbered 11, after V lost 4 bases and J lost 8 bases. Germline CDR1 reads SGHDT; CDR2 reads YYEEEE. CDR3 length: 14 residues. The CDR3 here is CASSGRGASWGYTF. The DNA for the CDR3 is TGTGCCAGCAGCGGCAGGGGGGCTTCGTGGGGCTACACCTTC.